A selection of T cell receptor beta chains follows, all from one sample in a study of patients and donors after allogeneic stem cell transplantation. Each CDR3 protein is one row after TCRdb ran MiXCR on the RT-PCR reads. Of about 110,000 distinct CDR3 sequences listed, approximately 40% were seen once; the top ten hold under 30%. The sequenced sample consisted of blood, either unsorted or a sorted T cell fraction (not recorded which). The receptors shown here come from a human donor who was either an allogeneic HSCT recipient or a stem cell or donor lymphocyte infusion donor (not recorded which). It is not recorded whose cells these are; they may come from a transplant donor. Both conserved end residues are part of each CDR3. Fields, in order: CDR3 DNA, CDR3 protein, V gene, J gene, clone size, D gene. The D gene is left open where the match is weak. Not every row has a clone size; where given, it reads once, few, many or a size class.

cdr3_nt: TGTGCCACCAGTGAAGGGGACAGGTCGGATGGCTACACCTTC
cdr3_aa: CATSEGDRSDGYTF
v_call: TRBV24-1
j_call: TRBJ1-2
clone_size: .
d_call: TRBD1

cdr3_nt: TGTGCCAGCAGTTACCCCCTCCTAGCGGGCCTTTTAACCGGGGAGCTGTTTTTT
cdr3_aa: CASSYPLLAGLLTGELFF
v_call: TRBV6-5
j_call: TRBJ2-2
clone_size: .
d_call: TRBD2

cdr3_nt: TGTGCCAGCAGTCGACTAGCGGGCCTTCAAGAGACCCAGTACTTC
cdr3_aa: CASSRLAGLQETQYF
v_call: TRBV12-3/TRBV12-4
j_call: TRBJ2-5
clone_size: .
d_call: TRBD2

cdr3_nt: TGTGCCAGCAGCTTTAGACTGATCTCACCTAATGAAAAACTGTTTTTT
cdr3_aa: CASSFRLISPNEKLFF
v_call: TRBV7-9
j_call: TRBJ1-4
clone_size: .
d_call: .

cdr3_nt: TGTGCCAGCAGTTGGGGTATCGAGCAGTACTTC
cdr3_aa: CASSWGIEQYF
v_call: TRBV6-2/TRBV6-3
j_call: TRBJ2-7
clone_size: .
d_call: .

cdr3_nt: TGTGCCAGCAGTTGGGGAGGCAATCAGCCCCAGCATTTT
cdr3_aa: CASSWGGNQPQHF
v_call: TRBV27
j_call: TRBJ1-5
clone_size: many
d_call: .

cdr3_nt: TGCAGCGTTGTGGGCCGTTCCGGGGACTATGGCTACACCTTC
cdr3_aa: CSVVGRSGDYGYTF
v_call: TRBV29-1
j_call: TRBJ1-2
clone_size: .
d_call: .

cdr3_nt: TGCAGCGTTGAGGGACTAGTTGGGCATGAGCAGTTCTTC
cdr3_aa: CSVEGLVGHEQFF
v_call: TRBV29-1
j_call: TRBJ2-1
clone_size: .
d_call: TRBD2

cdr3_nt: TGTGCCAGCAGCGTAGGGGGGAACTCTGGAAACACCATATATTTT
cdr3_aa: CASSVGGNSGNTIYF
v_call: TRBV9
j_call: TRBJ1-3
clone_size: .
d_call: .

cdr3_nt: TGTGCCAGCTCCCTCAGCGGGCAGAACACCGGGGAGCTGTTTTTT
cdr3_aa: CASSLSGQNTGELFF
v_call: TRBV18
j_call: TRBJ2-2
clone_size: .
d_call: .

cdr3_nt: TGTGCCAGCAGCGAGAGCTCCTACAATGAGCAGTTCTTC
cdr3_aa: CASSESSYNEQFF
v_call: TRBV6-5
j_call: TRBJ2-1
clone_size: once
d_call: .

cdr3_nt: TGTGCCAGCAGCAAAGTGCCGGAAACGAACACCGGGGAGCTGTTTTTT
cdr3_aa: CASSKVPETNTGELFF
v_call: TRBV21-1
j_call: TRBJ2-2
clone_size: .
d_call: .

cdr3_nt: TGTGCCAGCAGCCTAAAAGACCGGGACAGGGGCCACGAGCAGTACTTC
cdr3_aa: CASSLKDRDRGHEQYF
v_call: TRBV5-4
j_call: TRBJ2-7
clone_size: .
d_call: TRBD1

cdr3_nt: TGCAGTGCCCAATCCCCAGATTCACCCCTCCACTTT
cdr3_aa: CSAQSPDSPLHF
v_call: TRBV20-1
j_call: TRBJ1-6
clone_size: .
d_call: .

cdr3_nt: TGTGCCAGCATGGGAGTGGGGAACACCATATATTTT
cdr3_aa: CASMGVGNTIYF
v_call: TRBV27
j_call: TRBJ1-3
clone_size: few
d_call: .

cdr3_nt: TGTGCCAGCAGTTACTCTGGCAGGGTGAACACTGAAGCTTTCTTT
cdr3_aa: CASSYSGRVNTEAFF
v_call: TRBV6-2/TRBV6-3
j_call: TRBJ1-1
clone_size: few
d_call: .

cdr3_nt: TGTGCCAGCAGCTTCGCCCCCTATGGCTACACCTTC
cdr3_aa: CASSFAPYGYTF
v_call: TRBV7-2
j_call: TRBJ1-2
clone_size: few
d_call: .

cdr3_nt: TGTGCCAGCAGTACACCCGGGGGCACTGAAGCTTTCTTT
cdr3_aa: CASSTPGGTEAFF
v_call: TRBV6-5
j_call: TRBJ1-1
clone_size: .
d_call: .

cdr3_nt: TGTGCCAGCAGTTACTCGAAGGATGAGCAGTTCTTC
cdr3_aa: CASSYSKDEQFF
v_call: TRBV6-5
j_call: TRBJ2-1
clone_size: .
d_call: .

cdr3_nt: TGTGCCAGCACCTTTTGGGCTTCGAACACTGAAGCTTTCTTT
cdr3_aa: CASTFWASNTEAFF
v_call: TRBV3-1
j_call: TRBJ1-1
clone_size: .
d_call: .

cdr3_nt: TGTGCCAGCAACTCAGGGGGCGCGCTATCCTACGAGCAGTACTTC
cdr3_aa: CASNSGGALSYEQYF
v_call: TRBV12-3/TRBV12-4
j_call: TRBJ2-7
clone_size: .
d_call: TRBD1

cdr3_nt: TGTGCCAGCCAAGGCAGGGCTAAGGTAGAGACCCAGTACTTC
cdr3_aa: CASQGRAKVETQYF
v_call: TRBV6-1
j_call: TRBJ2-5
clone_size: .
d_call: .

cdr3_nt: TGTGCCAGCAGCGCCGGGACAGGGGTATACAATGAGCAGTTCTTC
cdr3_aa: CASSAGTGVYNEQFF
v_call: TRBV9
j_call: TRBJ2-1
clone_size: .
d_call: TRBD1

cdr3_nt: TGCAGTGCTAGATCCTGGGCAGGGGACGAGCAGTACTTC
cdr3_aa: CSARSWAGDEQYF
v_call: TRBV20-1
j_call: TRBJ2-7
clone_size: .
d_call: .

cdr3_nt: TGCGCCAGCAGCTTGTCGGGCAGGGCGCAAGAGACCCAGTACTTC
cdr3_aa: CASSLSGRAQETQYF
v_call: TRBV5-1
j_call: TRBJ2-5
clone_size: few
d_call: .

cdr3_nt: TGTGCCAGTAATAGGGCAGGGAGTGAAAAACTGTTTTTT
cdr3_aa: CASNRAGSEKLFF
v_call: TRBV19
j_call: TRBJ1-4
clone_size: .
d_call: .

cdr3_nt: TGTGCCAGCAGCTTGTTCCAGCGTGGAAATGAGCAGTTCTTC
cdr3_aa: CASSLFQRGNEQFF
v_call: TRBV5-8
j_call: TRBJ2-1
clone_size: few
d_call: .

cdr3_nt: TGTGCCAGCAGCTTACGGCCAGGCTTCACTGAAGCTTTCTTT
cdr3_aa: CASSLRPGFTEAFF
v_call: TRBV7-9
j_call: TRBJ1-1
clone_size: few
d_call: .

cdr3_nt: TGTGCCAGCAGTTTATCGCCGGGGACAGGATACGCTGAAGCTTTCTTT
cdr3_aa: CASSLSPGTGYAEAFF
v_call: TRBV27
j_call: TRBJ1-1
clone_size: .
d_call: TRBD1

cdr3_nt: TGTGCCAGTAGTATTACAGGGGGATTTGATCCTTTCTTT
cdr3_aa: CASSITGGFDPFF
v_call: TRBV19
j_call: TRBJ1-1
clone_size: .
d_call: TRBD1

cdr3_nt: TGTGCCAGCAGCTTAGCGGGGGTCGCTGGAAACACCATATATTTT
cdr3_aa: CASSLAGVAGNTIYF
v_call: TRBV7-9
j_call: TRBJ1-3
clone_size: few
d_call: .

cdr3_nt: TGTGCCAGCAGCTCAACCGGGACAGGGACTTACAATGAGCAGTTCTTC
cdr3_aa: CASSSTGTGTYNEQFF
v_call: TRBV7-3
j_call: TRBJ2-1
clone_size: .
d_call: TRBD1

cdr3_nt: TGCAGTGCTAGGGGGACCATGAACACTGAAGCTTTCTTT
cdr3_aa: CSARGTMNTEAFF
v_call: TRBV20-1
j_call: TRBJ1-1
clone_size: .
d_call: .

cdr3_nt: TGTGCCAGCAGCCAAGGACTAGCGGGACGAGAGACCCAGTACTTC
cdr3_aa: CASSQGLAGRETQYF
v_call: TRBV7-9
j_call: TRBJ2-5
clone_size: .
d_call: TRBD2

cdr3_nt: TGTGCCAGCAGTTTCAGGGGAGGGACTACTGAAGCTTTCTTT
cdr3_aa: CASSFRGGTTEAFF
v_call: TRBV12-3/TRBV12-4
j_call: TRBJ1-1
clone_size: few
d_call: .

cdr3_nt: TGTGCCAGCAGCGAGGGACTAGCGGTCTACGAGCAGTACTTC
cdr3_aa: CASSEGLAVYEQYF
v_call: TRBV11-1
j_call: TRBJ2-7
clone_size: .
d_call: TRBD2

cdr3_nt: TGTGCCAGCACCCTACAGGGGAACACTGAAGCTTTCTTT
cdr3_aa: CASTLQGNTEAFF
v_call: TRBV6-2/TRBV6-3
j_call: TRBJ1-1
clone_size: .
d_call: .

cdr3_nt: TGTGCCAGCAGCCACCCCGGGACTAGAAGTGGAGCGCAGTATTTT
cdr3_aa: CASSHPGTRSGAQYF
v_call: TRBV11-2
j_call: TRBJ2-3
clone_size: once
d_call: TRBD2

cdr3_nt: TGTGCCAGCAGCCCCAACCGGGGACAGATTCTCGGGGAGCTGTTTTTT
cdr3_aa: CASSPNRGQILGELFF
v_call: TRBV14
j_call: TRBJ2-2
clone_size: .
d_call: TRBD1

cdr3_nt: TGCAGTGCTAGAGAACCCCCCGGCAGGGGAGGTGATGGCTACACCTTC
cdr3_aa: CSAREPPGRGGDGYTF
v_call: TRBV20-1
j_call: TRBJ1-2
clone_size: few
d_call: .

cdr3_nt: TGTGCCAGCAGCTTAGGGGGAGTCCAGGGAGGAGAGCAGTTCTTC
cdr3_aa: CASSLGGVQGGEQFF
v_call: TRBV7-9
j_call: TRBJ2-1
clone_size: .
d_call: .

cdr3_nt: TGCAGTGCTAGAGATCTTCAGACTAACTATGGCTACACCTTC
cdr3_aa: CSARDLQTNYGYTF
v_call: TRBV20-1
j_call: TRBJ1-2
clone_size: .
d_call: .

cdr3_nt: TGCGCCAGCAGCTTGTTCTCGTTACAGAACTATGGCTACACCTTC
cdr3_aa: CASSLFSLQNYGYTF
v_call: TRBV5-1
j_call: TRBJ1-2
clone_size: many
d_call: .

cdr3_nt: TGCAGTGCAATCCGGGGATCTGGAAACACCATATATTTT
cdr3_aa: CSAIRGSGNTIYF
v_call: TRBV20-1
j_call: TRBJ1-3
clone_size: few
d_call: .

cdr3_nt: TGTGCCAGCAGCCAACCAGGATCCTCGACGGAAAAACTGTTTTTT
cdr3_aa: CASSQPGSSTEKLFF
v_call: TRBV4-2
j_call: TRBJ1-4
clone_size: few
d_call: .

cdr3_nt: TGTGCCAGCAGCCTCGAGAGACTAGTTTATACGCAGTATTTT
cdr3_aa: CASSLERLVYTQYF
v_call: TRBV12-3/TRBV12-4
j_call: TRBJ2-3
clone_size: .
d_call: .

cdr3_nt: TGTGCCAGCAGCGACCGGCTGACTGACGAGCAGTACTTC
cdr3_aa: CASSDRLTDEQYF
v_call: TRBV21-1
j_call: TRBJ2-7
clone_size: .
d_call: .

cdr3_nt: TGTGCCAGCAGCTTACTGTCGACAGGGGGTACCCACAATAAGCAGTTCTTC
cdr3_aa: CASSLLSTGGTHNKQFF
v_call: TRBV7-9
j_call: TRBJ2-1
clone_size: .
d_call: TRBD1

cdr3_nt: TGTGCCAGCAGCTTAATTCCGGGGTTGAACACTGAAGCTTTCTTT
cdr3_aa: CASSLIPGLNTEAFF
v_call: TRBV7-2
j_call: TRBJ1-1
clone_size: few
d_call: .

cdr3_nt: TGTGCCAGCAGTACCGGGACAGGCTATGGCTACACCTTC
cdr3_aa: CASSTGTGYGYTF
v_call: TRBV12-3/TRBV12-4
j_call: TRBJ1-2
clone_size: .
d_call: TRBD1

cdr3_nt: TGTGCCAGCAGCTCCCTAGCACCTGAGCAGTTCTTC
cdr3_aa: CASSSLAPEQFF
v_call: TRBV7-2
j_call: TRBJ2-1
clone_size: few
d_call: .

cdr3_nt: TGCAGCCTAAGGAGCGGGAGTCGTTACGAGCAGTACTTC
cdr3_aa: CSLRSGSRYEQYF
v_call: TRBV29-1
j_call: TRBJ2-7
clone_size: .
d_call: TRBD2

cdr3_nt: TGTGCCAGCAGCCCACGACGGGACAGGGTTAATGAGCAGTTCTTC
cdr3_aa: CASSPRRDRVNEQFF
v_call: TRBV7-2
j_call: TRBJ2-1
clone_size: .
d_call: TRBD1

cdr3_nt: TGTGCCAGCAGCCCAGGAATCCTACTGCTCACAGATACGCAGTATTTT
cdr3_aa: CASSPGILLLTDTQYF
v_call: TRBV7-2
j_call: TRBJ2-3
clone_size: few
d_call: .

cdr3_nt: TGTGCTAGTGGTCCTGTTTGGACCGGGGAGCTGTTTTTT
cdr3_aa: CASGPVWTGELFF
v_call: TRBV12-5
j_call: TRBJ2-2
clone_size: once
d_call: .

cdr3_nt: TGTGCCACCAGCACCTTGCCGGGGACAGCTAATGAAAAACTGTTTTTT
cdr3_aa: CATSTLPGTANEKLFF
v_call: TRBV15
j_call: TRBJ1-4
clone_size: .
d_call: TRBD1

cdr3_nt: TGTGCCAGCAGTTACTCTAACAAAAAAAGACGACAGAGGACCGGGGAGCTGTTTTTT
cdr3_aa: CASSYSNKKRRQRTGELFF
v_call: TRBV6-5
j_call: TRBJ2-2
clone_size: .
d_call: .

cdr3_nt: TGTGCCACCAGTGATTTGCGGCTAGCGGGCAATGAGCAGTTCTTC
cdr3_aa: CATSDLRLAGNEQFF
v_call: TRBV24-1
j_call: TRBJ2-1
clone_size: .
d_call: TRBD2

cdr3_nt: TGTGCCAGTAGTACACAGGCGAACACTGAAGCTTTCTTT
cdr3_aa: CASSTQANTEAFF
v_call: TRBV19
j_call: TRBJ1-1
clone_size: once
d_call: .

cdr3_nt: TGCGCCAGCAGCTCGAATAATGAGCAGTTCTTC
cdr3_aa: CASSSNNEQFF
v_call: TRBV5-1
j_call: TRBJ2-1
clone_size: .
d_call: .